A selection of T cell receptor beta chains follows, all from one sample in a study of T cell clonotyping in hematopoietic cell transplantation. Assay used: immunoSEQ multiplex PCR; TCRdb lists only in-frame clones, some missing. This sample has roughly 30,000 clones, with approximately 81% found just once. The sequencing here drew on peripheral blood mononuclear cells, taken before stem cell transplant. All receptors derive from a man in his forties with acute myeloid leukemia. Some clones in this sample may be carry-over from other donors' samples. CDR3s include the opening cysteine and the closing phenylalanine or tryptophan. A D gene is named only where the DNA matches it firmly. Rows may omit the clone size; those that give it use once, few, many or a size class.

TRBV4-1	TRBJ1-2	TRBD1	.	TGCGCCAGCAGAGAGACAGGGGCCAACTATGGCTACACCTTC	CASRETGANYGYTF
TRBV5-4	TRBJ2-7	TRBD2	.	TGTGCCAGCAGCAAGACTAGCGGGGCCTACGAGCAGTACTTC	CASSKTSGAYEQYF
TRBV10-1	TRBJ1-1	.	.	TGCGCCAGCAGTGGACAGGCGGTCACTGAAGCTTTCTTT	CASSGQAVTEAFF
TRBV6-5	TRBJ1-5	TRBD1	.	TGTGCCAGCAGACCAAGACCCAGGGGGGGGCAGCCCCAGCATTTT	CASRPRPRGGQPQHF
TRBV29-1	TRBJ1-4	.	.	TGCAGCGTGTCCCCGGGACCAACTAATGAAAAACTGTTTTTT	CSVSPGPTNEKLFF
TRBV9	TRBJ2-3	.	.	TGTGCCAGCAGCGTAGCTGCGGCTAGCGCAGATACGCAGTATTTT	CASSVAAASADTQYF
TRBV9	TRBJ1-6	.	.	TGTGCCAGCAGCGCCCATACGGAGGGAGGTTCACCCCTCCACTTT	CASSAHTEGGSPLHF
TRBV5-8	TRBJ2-1	TRBD2	.	TGTGCCAGCAGCCGGACTAGCACTAACAATGAGCAGTTCTTC	CASSRTSTNNEQFF
TRBV5-1	TRBJ2-5	.	.	TGCGCCAGCAGCTTGGAGGCTGGGGGCGTCCAAGAGACCCAGTACTTC	CASSLEAGGVQETQYF
TRBV7-9	TRBJ1-1	.	.	TGTGCCAGCAGCTTAGCTCCAGGGAAAAGGAACACTGAAGCTTTCTTT	CASSLAPGKRNTEAFF
TRBV7-2	TRBJ2-7	.	.	TGTGCCAGCAGCTTAGTGTACGAGGGCTACGAGCAGTACTTC	CASSLVYEGYEQYF
TRBV5-4	TRBJ1-1	TRBD1	.	TGTGCCAGCAGCCGGGACAGGGGGCGCCTGGCTTTCTTT	CASSRDRGRLAFF
TRBV29-1	TRBJ2-5	TRBD2	few	TGCAGCGTCGCCGCCAGCGGGGCCCAAGAGACCCAGTACTTC	CSVAASGAQETQYF
TRBV11-2	TRBJ2-5	.	.	TGTGCCAGCAGCTTAGGGGCCAGCCAAGTGGAGACCCAGTACTTC	CASSLGASQVETQYF
TRBV25-1	TRBJ2-3	.	.	TGTGCCAGCAGTGAATACGGGGAGGCAGATACGCAGTATTTT	CASSEYGEADTQYF
TRBV30	TRBJ2-3	TRBD2	.	TGTGCCTGGACTAGCGGGAGACATACAGATACGCAGTATTTT	CAWTSGRHTDTQYF